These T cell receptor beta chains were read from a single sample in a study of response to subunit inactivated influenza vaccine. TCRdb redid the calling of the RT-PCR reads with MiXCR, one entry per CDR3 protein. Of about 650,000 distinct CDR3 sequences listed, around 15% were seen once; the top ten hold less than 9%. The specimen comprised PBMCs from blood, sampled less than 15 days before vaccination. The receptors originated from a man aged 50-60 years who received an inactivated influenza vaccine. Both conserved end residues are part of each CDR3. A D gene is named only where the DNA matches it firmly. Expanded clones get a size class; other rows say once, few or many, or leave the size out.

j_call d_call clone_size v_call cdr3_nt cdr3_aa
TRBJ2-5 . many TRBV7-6 TGTGCCAGCAGCGCCTTACAAGAGACCCAGTACTTC CASSALQETQYF
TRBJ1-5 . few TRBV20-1 TGCAGTGCAATCAAGGATAGTAGCAATCAGCCCCAGCATTTT CSAIKDSSNQPQHF
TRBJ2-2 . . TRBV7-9 TGTGCCAGCAGCTTAAGTTGGACAGCTGACACCGGGGAGCTGTTTTTT CASSLSWTADTGELFF
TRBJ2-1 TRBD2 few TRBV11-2 TGTGCCAGTTGGCGGCTAGCGGGGGGCAATGAGCAGTTCTTC CASWRLAGGNEQFF
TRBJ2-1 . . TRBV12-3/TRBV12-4 TGTGCCAGCACCTTCCGGCGGATCAATGAGCAGTTCTTC CASTFRRINEQFF
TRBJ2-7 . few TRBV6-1 TGTGCCAGCAGGTTCGGGACGGCCTCCTACGAGCAGTACTTC CASRFGTASYEQYF
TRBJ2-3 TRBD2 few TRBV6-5 TGTGCCAGCAGTTACGAAGGGACTAGCGGGGGGACAGATACGCAGTATTTT CASSYEGTSGGTDTQYF
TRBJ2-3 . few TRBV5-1 TGCGCCAGCAGCTTGGTTCCCGGGGGGCGGGGCACAGATACGCAGTATTTT CASSLVPGGRGTDTQYF
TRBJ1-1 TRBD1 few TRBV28 TGTGCCAGCAGTTTTAGCAAGGCGACAGGGTTCACTGAAGCTTTCTTT CASSFSKATGFTEAFF
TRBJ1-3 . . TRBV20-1 TGCAGTGCTAGGTCTCGGGGGTGGCAAGGAAACACCATATATTTT CSARSRGWQGNTIYF
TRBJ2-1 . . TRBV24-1 TGTGCCACCAGTGATGCACTAGCAGCAACCTACAATGAGCAGTTCTTC CATSDALAATYNEQFF
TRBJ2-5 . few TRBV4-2 TGTGCCAGCAGCCCTGGGCTCCTGTACCAAGAGACCCAGTACTTC CASSPGLLYQETQYF
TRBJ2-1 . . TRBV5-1 TGCGCCAGCAGCCCCGCCCCCGGACGGGAGCAGTTCTTC CASSPAPGREQFF
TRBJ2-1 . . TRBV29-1 TGCAGCGTTGGACCCGGGCTTAGCTCCTACAATGAGCAGTTCTTC CSVGPGLSSYNEQFF
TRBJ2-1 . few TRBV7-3 TGTGCCAGCAGCTTCGACCCCAGGGGTGAGCAGTTCTTC CASSFDPRGEQFF
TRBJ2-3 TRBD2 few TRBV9 TGTGCCAGCGCGCAGCGGGAAGATACGCAGTATTTT CASAQREDTQYF
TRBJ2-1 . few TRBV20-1 TGCAGTGCTAGAGGCCGAGGAAACAATGAGCAGTTCTTC CSARGRGNNEQFF
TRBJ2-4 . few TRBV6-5 TGTGCCCGGGTAGCCAAAAACATTCAGTACTTC CARVAKNIQYF
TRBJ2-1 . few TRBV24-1 TGTGCCACCAGTGATTTTCGATCTTACAATGAGCAGTTCTTC CATSDFRSYNEQFF
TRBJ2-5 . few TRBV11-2 TGTGCCAGCAGTAAAGTAGGGGGGTTGTACCAAGAGACCCAGTACTTC CASSKVGGLYQETQYF